These 28 T cell receptor beta chains were sequenced from one sample in a study of cytomegalovirus exposure and HLA in healthy donors. A multiplex PCR was run with 60 Vbeta primers and 13 Jbeta primers. This table comes from immunoSEQ multiplex PCR, and its TCRdb copy is limited to in-frame clones, with some not included. The data contain fewer than 200,000 clones, 12% of them seen just once; the ten biggest clones take up approximately 8.3%. The sequenced sample consisted of PBMCs. These receptor sequences come from a man aged 50-60 years in good health and CMV-seropositive.

The rearrangement joins TRBV2 to TRBJ2-1, with 11 bases identical to TRBD1. Per germline, CDR1 SNHLY and CDR2 FYNNEI. The CDR3 contains 14 residues. Trimming removed 6 bases from V and 6 bases from J; junction bases left unmatched: 4. The CDR3 sequence is CASRRGQGVNEQFF. CDR3 coding DNA: TGTGCCAGCAGGAGGGGACAGGGGGTCAATGAGCAGTTCTTC.

This clone turned up a few times. This chain uses TRBV5-4 with TRBJ1-2, with D maybe TRBD1 (6 bases). V lost 3 bases to trimming and J lost 3 bases, with 9 bases between them. Germline CDR1 reads SGHNT; CDR2 reads YYREEE (reference sequence). CDR3 length: 13 amino acids. The CDR3 DNA reads as TGTGCCAGCAGCTCCGGACAGCACTATGGCTACACCTTC. Its protein product is CASSSGQHYGYTF.

This clone turned up a few times. The chain is built from TRBV7-9 and TRBJ1-2, with 9 bases lining up with TRBD1. V dropped 5 bases and J dropped 5; count of bases not matched to a gene: 6. This CDR3 contains 14 residues. CDR1 is SEHNR, CDR2 FQNEAQ, per germline (reference sequence). The CDR3 region is CASSKWDRDYGYTF. CDR3 coding DNA: TGTGCCAGCAGCAAATGGGACAGGGATTATGGCTACACCTTC.

Only a few counts were recorded for this clone. The chain recombines TRBV6-1 with TRBJ2-3; 10 nucleotides align to TRBD2. J gave up 4 bases and V 1 base, and 14 bases lay outside the gene matches. The CDR3 loop spans 19 amino acids. Germline CDR1 MNHNS, CDR2 SASEGT. The CDR3 region is CASSEDPEERGGQADTQYF. Written as DNA, the CDR3 is TGTGCCAGCAGTGAAGACCCTGAGGAGCGGGGGGGACAAGCAGATACGCAGTATTTT.

V gene TRBV7-6 combines with J gene TRBJ1-1; no definite D call. Deletions cut 5 bases from V and 1 base from J, with 8 bases between. The CDR3 sequence is 13 residues long. Germline assignment: CDR1 SGHVS and CDR2 FNYEAQ. The DNA for the CDR3 is TGTGCCAGCAGCCAGAACAGGAACACTGAAGCTTTCTTT. Translating it yields CASSQNRNTEAFF.

This clone was counted only a few times. The chain recombines TRBV7-9 with TRBJ2-7; 7 bases line up with TRBD1. The germline V gene encodes CDR1 SEHNR and CDR2 FQNEAQ (reference sequence). The CDR3 totals 14 residues. Unmatched junction bases numbered 0, after V lost 1 base and J lost 0 bases. In DNA, the CDR3 is TGTGCCAGCAGCTTAGGGACAGGCTCCTACGAGCAGTACTTC. Protein sequence: CASSLGTGSYEQYF.

The chain recombines TRBV29-1 with TRBJ2-7; D perhaps matches TRBD1 (6 bases). V lost 5 bases, J lost 7 bases, and 18 bases lay in between. This CDR3 has 13 residues. Germline V gene data show CDR1 as SQVTM and CDR2 as ANQGSEA. CDR3 amino acids: CSVSGTPLGEQYV. CDR3 in DNA: TGCAGCGTTTCCGGGACACCCTTGGGGGAGCAGTACGTC.

The V call is TRBV5-8, the J call TRBJ1-5; unclear D gene. Trimming pared 5 bases from V and 1 base from J, leaving 10 bases between. This CDR3 comprises 14 residues. Germline assignment: CDR1 SGHTS and CDR2 YDEGEE. The CDR3 nucleotides are TGTGCCAGCAGAAGGAGAGAGAGCAATCAGCCCCAGCATTTT. It specifies CASRRRESNQPQHF.

This clone was seen a handful of times. This chain connects TRBV9 to TRBJ2-5; no clear D gene. The germline gives CDR1 SGDLS, CDR2 YYNGEE. The CDR3 sequence is 15 residues long. Trimming removed 0 bases at V and 1 base at J, with 10 bases between. CDR3 nucleotides: TGTGCCAGCAGCGTAGATGGATGGGCCCAAGAGACCCAGTACTTC. Amino acid sequence: CASSVDGWAQETQYF.

This clone has only a few counts. The J gene is TRBJ2-2, the V gene TRBV7-8; 10 bases line up with TRBD1. Germline V CDR1 and CDR2: SGHVS, FQNEAQ. J gave up 0 bases and V 5 bases, and 9 bases lay outside the gene matches. The CDR3 loop spans 18 amino acids. The CDR3 sequence: CASSPRQGADSNTGELFF. The CDR3 DNA is TGTGCCAGCAGCCCACGACAGGGGGCGGATTCGAACACCGGGGAGCTGTTTTTT.

This sequence joins TRBV5-1 and TRBJ1-1, with a weak D call TRBD1 (5 bases). The V gene's germline CDR1 is SGHRS and CDR2 YFSETQ. The ends were cut back, 3 bases at V and 5 bases at J, with 11 bases in the middle. This CDR3 is built from 13 residues. The CDR3 nucleotides are TGCGCCAGCAGCTGGAGGGGTTGGACTGAAGCTTTCTTT. It codes for CASSWRGWTEAFF.

In regard to this clone: One junction end disagrees with the germline gene, perhaps due to a read error. The rearrangement links TRBV7-8 to TRBJ1-2; TRBD1 aligns across 10 bases. The CDR3 length is 16 residues. Germline assignment: CDR1 SGHVS and CDR2 FQNEAQ. The DNA for the CDR3 is TGTGCCAGCAGCTTAAGGTCGTCCGGACAGGGGGATGGCTGCACCTTC. Its protein is CASSLRSSGQGDGCTF. Looking up the rest from reference TRBV7-8 and TRBJ1-2 gives the full variable domain: GAGVSQSPRYKVAKRGQDVALRCDPISGHVSLFWYQQALGQGPEFLTYFQNEAQLDKSGLPSDRFFAERPEGSVSTLKIQRTQQEDSAVYLCASSLRSSGQGDGCTFGSGTRLTVV.

V gene TRBV2 combines with J gene TRBJ1-1; 8 nucleotides line up with TRBD1. Germline V gene sequence: CDR1 SNHLY, CDR2 FYNNEI. The CDR3 is made up of 14 amino acids. The trim removed 7 bases at V and 3 bases at J, leaving 7 bases unmatched. The CDR3 sequence: CASTRQGIDTEAFF. CDR3 bases: TGTGCCAGCACTAGACAGGGGATTGACACTGAAGCTTTCTTT.

The genes are TRBV18 and TRBJ1-5; 8 nucleotides align to TRBD1. The CDR3 extends over 15 amino acids. The germline CDR1 and CDR2 sequences are KGHSH and LQKENI. Trimming at V came to 4 bases and at J to 4 bases, leaving 6 bases not matched to a gene. The CDR3: CASSQGTGGNQPQHF. CDR3 DNA sequence: TGTGCCAGCTCACAAGGGACAGGTGGGAATCAGCCCCAGCATTTT. The full variable domain, completed using reference TRBV18 and TRBJ1-5, is NAGVMQNPRHLVRRRGQEARLRCSPMKGHSHVYWYRQLPEEGLKFMVYLQKENIIDESGMPKERFSAEFPKEGPSILRIQQVVRGDSAAYFCASSQGTGGNQPQHFGDGTRLSIL.

The table lists this clone with a few counts. The V and J genes are TRBV27 and TRBJ1-4; 9 nucleotides align to TRBD1. Unmatched junction bases numbered 7, after V lost 4 bases and J lost 7 bases. Germline V gene sequence: CDR1 MNHEY, CDR2 SMNVEV (reference sequence). CDR3 size: 15 residues. CDR3 DNA sequence: TGTGCCAGCAGTTCGGACAGGGGAAAAGGTGAAAAACTGTTTTTT. As protein: CASSSDRGKGEKLFF.

The sample holds a few counts of this clone. This chain links TRBV2 with TRBJ2-2; no definite D call. The CDR3 has 14 residues. V shed 3 bases and J shed 0 bases, with 5 bases lying between them. Germline lookup yields CDR1 SNHLY and CDR2 FYNNEI. In DNA form, the CDR3 reads TGTGCCAGCAGTGAGCGGTCGAACACCGGGGAGCTGTTTTTT. It specifies CASSERSNTGELFF.

The chain combines TRBV5-4 with TRBJ1-4, with 9 bases identical to TRBD1. There are 15 residues in the CDR3. Trimming at V came to 4 bases and at J to 8 bases, leaving 9 bases not matched to a gene. CDR1 SGHNT and CDR2 YYREEE come from the germline V gene (reference sequence). The CDR3 region is CASSAAGTGREKLFF. DNA of the CDR3: TGTGCCAGCAGCGCGGCCGGGACAGGGCGAGAAAAACTGTTTTTT.

There are a few counts of this clone. DNA of the CDR3: TGCGCCAGCAGCTTGGCTGTGACAGCGCACCGGGCGAATGAAAAACTGTTTTTT. Amino acid sequence: CASSLAVTAHRANEKLFF. The V gene is TRBV5-1, the J gene TRBJ1-4, with D possibly being TRBD1 (5 bases). CDR1 SGHRS and CDR2 YFSETQ come from the germline V gene. This CDR3 is 18 amino acids long. Trimming shortened V by 0 bases and J by 5 bases, and 20 bases separated the two germline ends.

This sequence joins TRBV13 and TRBJ2-1; D remains ambiguous. Trimming removed 5 bases at V and 5 bases at J, with 10 bases between. The CDR3 contains 13 residues. Germline loops: CDR1 PRHDT, CDR2 FYEKMQ (reference sequence). This CDR3 reads CASSPTEDNEQFF. The CDR3 region has the DNA TGTGCCAGCAGCCCCACCGAGGACAATGAGCAGTTCTTC.

The rearrangement joins TRBV27 to TRBJ1-1; tentative D call: TRBD1 (5 bases). Trimming pared 8 bases from V and 1 base from J, leaving 8 bases between. Germline CDR1 and CDR2: MNHEY and SMNVEV (reference sequence). The CDR3 loop spans 12 amino acids. The CDR3 sequence is CASRTGNTEAFF. CDR3 DNA sequence: TGTGCCAGCCGTACAGGGAACACTGAAGCTTTCTTT.

This clone was observed a handful of times. The chain joins TRBV19 to TRBJ1-5; 9 bases agree with TRBD1. This CDR3 is 14 amino acids long. V shed 10 bases, J shed 7 bases, and the junction held 11 bases outside the gene matches. Germline CDR1 is LNHDA and CDR2 is SQIVND (reference sequence). CDR3 residues: CAISDRGVQQPQHF. CDR3 DNA: TGTGCCATCTCCGACAGGGGGGTACAACAGCCCCAGCATTTT.

The chain joins TRBV29-1 to TRBJ1-2, with D tentatively TRBD1 (6 bases). The CDR3 contains 11 residues. Trimming left V 5 bases short and J 8 bases short, with 12 bases between. Germline values: CDR1 SQVTM, CDR2 ANQGSEA. Here the CDR3 DNA reads TGCAGCGTTACGGACAGTGGCGGCTACACCTTC. Its protein product is CSVTDSGGYTF.

This chain joins TRBV9 and TRBJ2-5; D unclear. There are 12 residues in the CDR3. CDR1 SGDLS and CDR2 YYNGEE come from the germline V gene. Trimming took off 4 bases at V and 5 bases at J, with 9 bases between the two ends. The CDR3 region has the DNA TGTGCCAGCAGCCGTGAGTGGGAGACCCAGTACTTC. The encoded protein is CASSREWETQYF.

This clone turned up a few times. The V gene is TRBV5-1, the J gene TRBJ2-2; 10 nucleotides match TRBD1. The length of the CDR3 is 14 residues. Germline CDR1 and CDR2: SGHRS and YFSETQ. V lost 7 bases and J lost 7; bases outside the gene matches: 7. For the CDR3, the DNA is TGCGCCAGCGAAAGACAGGGGGCAGGCGGGGAGCTGTTTTTT. This codes for CASERQGAGGELFF.

This clone has a handful of counts. The V gene is TRBV11-3, the J gene TRBJ1-3; the D gene is possibly TRBD1 (5 bases). The CDR3 is 14 amino acids. Trimming took off 11 bases at V and 0 bases at J, with 14 bases between the two ends. Germline V CDR1 and CDR2: SGHNT, YENEEA. This chain's CDR3 is CAVGTGSSGNTIYF. CDR3 sequence (DNA): TGTGCCGTCGGGACCGGGAGCTCTGGAAACACCATATATTTT.

V gene TRBV12-5 combines with J gene TRBJ1-5, with D possibly being TRBD1 (6 bases). V dropped 2 bases and J dropped 3 bases, with 8 bases sitting between them. CDR1 is LGHNT and CDR2 is FRNRAP in the germline V gene. The CDR3 runs 14 residues. CDR3 region: CASGLRDNNQPQHF. The DNA of the CDR3 is TGTGCTAGTGGTTTGAGGGACAACAATCAGCCCCAGCATTTT.

This clone showed up just a few times. The chain combines TRBV5-6 with TRBJ1-6; a possible D gene is TRBD1 (5 bases). Germline CDR1 is SGHDT and CDR2 is YYEEEE. The V end lost 1 base, the J end lost 8 bases, and 16 bases lay between the germline ends. The CDR3 runs 16 residues. The CDR3, as DNA: TGTGCCAGCAGCTTGTGGAATTGGAGGGGAGATTCACCCCTCCACTTT. Translating it yields CASSLWNWRGDSPLHF.

V and J are TRBV6-4 and TRBJ2-5; 14 nucleotides line up with TRBD2. Germline V gene lookup returns CDR1 MRHNA and CDR2 SNTAGT. The CDR3 loop spans 18 amino acids. V was pared by 3 bases and J by 5 bases, with 11 bases of the junction left unmatched. CDR3 DNA sequence: TGTGCCAGCAGTGATCGTTCCGGGACTAGCGGGGGACGGGAGACCCAGTACTTC. Residues: CASSDRSGTSGGRETQYF.